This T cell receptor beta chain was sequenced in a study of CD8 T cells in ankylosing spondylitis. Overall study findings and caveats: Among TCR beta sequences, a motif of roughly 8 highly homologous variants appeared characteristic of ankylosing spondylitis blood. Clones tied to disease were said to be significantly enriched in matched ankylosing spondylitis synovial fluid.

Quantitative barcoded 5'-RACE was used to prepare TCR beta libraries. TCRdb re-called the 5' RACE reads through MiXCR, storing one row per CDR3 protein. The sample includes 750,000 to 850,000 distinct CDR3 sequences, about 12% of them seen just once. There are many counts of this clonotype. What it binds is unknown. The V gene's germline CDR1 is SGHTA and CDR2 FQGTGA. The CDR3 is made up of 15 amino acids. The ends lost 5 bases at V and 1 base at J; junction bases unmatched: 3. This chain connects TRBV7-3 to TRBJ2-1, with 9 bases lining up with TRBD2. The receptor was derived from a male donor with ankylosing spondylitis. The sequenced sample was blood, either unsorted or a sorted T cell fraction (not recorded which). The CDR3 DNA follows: TGTGCCAGCAGCCGGACTAGCGTTTCCTACAATGAGCAGTTCTTC. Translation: CASSRTSVSYNEQFF.